Following are 17 T cell receptor beta chains from one sample sequenced in a study of OX40 agonist ivuxolimab in advanced cancers. Libraries were prepared by immunoSEQ multiplex PCR; TCRdb keeps only in-frame clonotypes and omits some of them. Here the sample spans 85,000 to 130,000 clones, about nine tenths being singletons. The specimen comprised CD4+ or CD8+ T cells sorted from blood, sampled in a trial of the OX40 agonist ivuxolimab. The receptors were gathered from an adult with an advanced solid tumor such as melanoma, head and neck, liver or kidney cancer.

The chain combines TRBV4-2 with TRBJ2-5; 7 nucleotides agree with TRBD1. The germline V gene has CDR1 LGHNA and CDR2 YNFKEQ. J was trimmed by 2 bases and V by 4 bases; bases with no gene match: 4. The CDR3 covers 14 residues. CDR3 coding DNA: TGTGCCAGCAGCCTCGGGACAGAGCAAGAGACCCAGTACTTC. This gives the protein CASSLGTEQETQYF.

The V call is TRBV28, the J call TRBJ1-1, with 7 bases lining up with TRBD1. The CDR3 loop spans 16 amino acids. Germline V lookup: CDR1 MDHEN, CDR2 SYDVKM. With 3 bases clipped from V and 3 bases from J, the junction kept 10 bases outside the gene matches. The chain's CDR3 is CASSFGQGVRYTEAFF. CDR3 nucleotide sequence: TGTGCCAGCAGTTTTGGCCAGGGGGTGAGGTACACTGAAGCTTTCTTT.

This chain uses TRBV6-1 with TRBJ2-7, with 7 positions matching TRBD2. The J segment lost 6 bases and the V segment lost 6 bases, leaving 11 bases of the junction unmatched. The germline V gene has CDR1 MNHNS and CDR2 SASEGT. CDR3 length: 14 amino acids. DNA of the CDR3: TGTGCCAGCAGGGCCCCCGGGACTACCTTCGAGCAGTACTTC. Translating gives CASRAPGTTFEQYF.

V gene TRBV5-4 combines with J gene TRBJ2-7; TRBD2 is a possible D gene (5 bases). V was clipped by 10 bases and J by 3 bases, with 11 bases between them. In germline, CDR1 is SGHNT, CDR2 YYREEE (reference sequence). This CDR3 is 11 amino acids long. The CDR3 DNA follows: TGTGCCCCGGGAAGGCGCTACGAGCAGTACTTC. This encodes CAPGRRYEQYF.

The V and J genes are TRBV4-2 and TRBJ2-7, with D hard to call. This CDR3 is built from 13 residues. Germline CDR1 is LGHNA and CDR2 is YNFKEQ. Deletions cut 0 bases from V and 4 bases from J, with 7 bases between. The CDR3 sequence is CASSQERTYEQYF. In DNA form, the CDR3 reads TGTGCCAGCAGCCAAGAACGTACATACGAGCAGTACTTC.

J is TRBJ1-1 and V is TRBV7-6; 9 nucleotides agree with TRBD1. Losses at the gene ends were 4 bases for V and 0 bases for J; bases not matched to a gene: 9. CDR3 length equals 17 residues. CDR1 and CDR2 from the germline V gene are SGHVS and FNYEAQ. The CDR3, as DNA: TGTGCCAGCAGCTCCATGCCCGGGACAGGGTTGAACACTGAAGCTTTCTTT. This sequence encodes CASSSMPGTGLNTEAFF.

The chain couples TRBV10-1 to TRBJ2-1; no firm D call. V shed 0 bases and J shed 8 bases, with 8 bases lying between them. The CDR3 is 13 amino acids. The germline V gene has CDR1 WNHNN and CDR2 SYGVQD (reference sequence). The CDR3 DNA follows: TGCGCCAGCAGTGAGTCGACCGGGTATGAGCAGTTCTTC. Amino acids: CASSESTGYEQFF.

The rearrangement links TRBV18 to TRBJ2-7, with 8 bases fitting TRBD1. CDR3 length: 14 residues. From germline, CDR1 is KGHSH and CDR2 LQKENI. The trim removed 3 bases at V and 4 bases at J, leaving 5 bases unmatched. CDR3 nucleotide sequence: TGTGCCAGCTCACCCCGGACAGGGCGGTACGAGCAGTACTTC. This translates into CASSPRTGRYEQYF.

The chain couples TRBV11-2 to TRBJ2-5; D is ambiguous. The germline gives CDR1 SGHAT, CDR2 FQNNGV. V dropped 2 bases and J dropped 2 bases, with 9 bases sitting between them. CDR3 length: 14 residues. This chain's CDR3 is CASSLWQTQETQYF. The CDR3 DNA follows: TGTGCCAGCAGCTTATGGCAGACACAAGAGACCCAGTACTTC.

V and J are TRBV2 and TRBJ2-5, with D tentatively TRBD1 (6 bases). The CDR3 is 13 residues long. V lost 6 bases, J lost 5 bases, and 13 bases lay in between. Germline lookup yields CDR1 SNHLY and CDR2 FYNNEI. CDR3 residues: CASSATGHETQYF. Written as DNA, the CDR3 is TGTGCCAGCAGCGCTACAGGGCATGAGACCCAGTACTTC.

The chain couples TRBV13 to TRBJ1-1, with 8 bases lining up with TRBD1. The CDR3 has 16 residues. Germline assignment: CDR1 PRHDT and CDR2 FYEKMQ (reference sequence). V shed 1 base, J shed 10 bases, and the junction held 14 bases outside the gene matches. CDR3 bases: TGTGCCAGCAGCTTAGAATCAGGGGGCATTATGGAGGTAGCTTTCTTT. Translated: CASSLESGGIMEVAFF.

J is TRBJ1-1 and V is TRBV18, with unresolved D. Trimming shortened V by 3 bases and J by 1 base, and 12 bases separated the two germline ends. The CDR3 contains 15 residues. Germline V gives CDR1 KGHSH, CDR2 LQKENI. The CDR3 DNA is TGTGCCAGCTCACCGTTGATGGCGGAGAACACTGAAGCTTTCTTT. This gives the protein CASSPLMAENTEAFF.

The sample holds a few counts of this clone. V and J are TRBV19 and TRBJ1-1; D uncertain. The V gene lost 5 bases and the J gene lost 4 bases, with 11 bases spanning the gap. Germline-derived CDR1 and CDR2 are LNHDA and SQIVND (reference sequence). The CDR3 loop spans 13 amino acids. The CDR3, as DNA: TGTGCCAGTAGTGTTCAACAGTTCACTGAAGCTTTCTTT. As protein: CASSVQQFTEAFF.

This sequence joins TRBV27 and TRBJ2-4, with D tentatively TRBD1 (6 bases). This CDR3 has 16 residues. Germline CDR1 reads MNHEY; CDR2 reads SMNVEV (reference sequence). V gave up 4 bases and J gave up 3 bases, with 16 bases separating them. CDR3 sequence: CASSSDRRLGKNIQYF. In DNA form, the CDR3 reads TGTGCCAGCAGTTCAGACAGGCGGCTGGGCAAAAACATTCAGTACTTC.

The chain is built from TRBV6-1 and TRBJ1-3, with D possibly being TRBD1 (6 bases). CDR1 and CDR2 (germline): MNHNS, SASEGT. V shed 4 bases and J shed 2 bases, with 15 bases lying between them. CDR3 length equals 16 residues. CDR3 sequence: CASSAGSGATGNTIYF. The DNA of the CDR3 is TGTGCCAGCAGTGCCGGCTCGGGGGCTACTGGAAACACCATATATTTT.

The chain has TRBV19 and TRBJ1-5, with D tentatively TRBD1 (6 bases). Trimming took off 3 bases at V and 0 bases at J, with 18 bases between the two ends. CDR1 is LNHDA, CDR2 SQIVND, per germline (reference sequence). This CDR3 contains 18 residues. CDR3 protein: CASSIARGYILSNQPQHF. CDR3 coding DNA: TGTGCCAGTAGTATCGCCAGGGGATATATTCTTAGCAATCAGCCCCAGCATTTT.

V and J are TRBV7-8 and TRBJ2-1; no definite D call. The CDR3 covers 11 residues. The V end lost 8 bases, the J end lost 6 bases, and 8 bases lay between the germline ends. Germline lookup yields CDR1 SGHVS and CDR2 FQNEAQ. The CDR3 sequence is CASSLGNEQFF. The CDR3 DNA sequence: TGTGCCAGCTCCCTAGGCAATGAGCAGTTCTTC.